This T cell receptor (beta chain) appears in the sequencing data of a study of cytomegalovirus exposure and HLA in healthy donors. The CDR3 contains 15 residues. V was pared by 6 bases and J by 4 bases, with 16 bases between. Germline CDR1 reads MDHEN; CDR2 reads SYDVKM. PCR amplification relied on 60 Vbeta primers (plus 13 Jbeta primers). TCRdb's copy holds only in-frame clones and misses some; the assay was immunoSEQ multiplex PCR. The sample shows more than 130,000 clones, over 70% of them seen only once. The sample comprised PBMCs. This chain joins TRBV28 and TRBJ1-5; tentative D call: TRBD1 (6 bases). The origin of this receptor is a man aged 40-49 years in good health and CMV-seropositive. The CDR3 nucleotides are TGTGCCAGCAGAATTGGGACACTCGTGAATCAGCCCCAGCATTTT. As protein: CASRIGTLVNQPQHF.